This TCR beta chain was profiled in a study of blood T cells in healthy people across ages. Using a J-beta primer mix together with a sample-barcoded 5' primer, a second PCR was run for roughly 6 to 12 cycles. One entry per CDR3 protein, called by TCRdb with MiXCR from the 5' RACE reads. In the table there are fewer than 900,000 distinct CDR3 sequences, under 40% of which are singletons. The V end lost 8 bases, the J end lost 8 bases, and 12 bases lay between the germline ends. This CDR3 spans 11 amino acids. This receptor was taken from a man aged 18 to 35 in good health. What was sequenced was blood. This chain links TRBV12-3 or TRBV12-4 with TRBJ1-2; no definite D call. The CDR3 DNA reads TGTGCCAGCGGTTCCGGGTTGGGCTACACCTTC. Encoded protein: CASGSGLGYTF.